Described below is a single TCR beta chain sequence and its context. Its antigen remains unknown. CDR3 size: 15 residues. CDR1 SGHNT and CDR2 YYREEE come from the germline V gene (reference sequence). V was clipped by 4 bases and J by 6 bases, with 16 bases between them. The data are from a study of graft-versus-host responses after intestinal transplantation. About the research overall: Every recipient had anti-thymocyte globulin induction and around 3 years of tacrolimus plus steroids.

Clones were read by immunoSEQ multiplex PCR, and TCRdb kept only the in-frame ones, dropping some. Here the sample spans about 130,000 clones, roughly 91% being singletons. Findings and limits, study-wide: Individuals carrying graft-donor T cell macrochimerism showed high graft-versus-host to host-versus-graft clonal ratios in allografts. Investigators detected GvH clones in recipient marrow, with some emerging earlier in ileum or blood.

The sample consisted of unstimulated CD4+ T cells sorted from spleen or lymph node cells, taken before intestinal transplant. The clonotype originates from a human donor who received an intestinal transplant. The gene calls are TRBV5-4 and TRBJ2-2; D gene uncertain. The CDR3 nucleotides are TGTGCCAGCAGCCCCACCCGGTCATTCTCCGGGGAGCTGTTTTTT. Protein sequence: CASSPTRSFSGELFF.